The 24 T cell receptor beta chains below come from one sample, sequenced in a study of Ad26.COV2.S vaccination and SARS-CoV-2 variants. The table came from immunoSEQ multiplex PCR; TCRdb's copy has only in-frame clones and leaves some out. This sample yields 300,000 to 350,000 clones, of which roughly nine tenths are seen a single time; about 6.4% belongs to the top ten. Treatment given: 15 to 20 received Ad26.COV2.S at low or high dose, single or two shots; roughly five received placebo; per-sample allocation not given. Sample collection was performed on day 63 after the first vaccine or placebo injection. Sequences were derived from peripheral blood, sampled in a trial of Ad26.COV2.S vaccine versus placebo. The receptor set was obtained from a person aged 18-60 years who received the Ad26.COV2.S COVID-19 vaccine or a placebo.

V is TRBV7-6 and J is TRBJ2-1; possibly TRBD2 for D (5 bases). With 0 bases removed from V and 0 bases from J, the gap between germline ends came to 6 bases. This CDR3 comprises 15 residues. Germline CDR1 SGHVS, CDR2 FNYEAQ. Written as DNA, the CDR3 is TGTGCCAGCAGCTTAGCAGCGGCCTCCTACAATGAGCAGTTCTTC. Translating it yields CASSLAAASYNEQFF.

The V gene is TRBV5-1, the J gene TRBJ2-7, with 9 bases fitting TRBD2. The CDR3 length is 16 residues. CDR1 is SGHRS and CDR2 is YFSETQ in the germline V gene. V dropped 4 bases and J dropped 2; count of bases not matched to a gene: 10. This CDR3 is CASSVPPSGAAYEQYF. CDR3 DNA: TGCGCCAGCAGCGTACCCCCTAGCGGGGCAGCCTACGAGCAGTACTTC.

The DNA for the CDR3 is TGCGCCAGCAGCGGCGGGACAGAAAGCACAGATACGCAGTATTTT. Its translation: CASSGGTESTDTQYF. This chain uses TRBV5-1 with TRBJ2-3, with D possibly TRBD1 on 7 matching bases. CDR3 length equals 15 residues. Looked up from germline, CDR1 is SGHRS and CDR2 is YFSETQ. V was cut by 4 bases and J by 0 bases, with 12 bases left in between.

The CDR3 region has the DNA TGTGCCAGCAGCCCAGAATACACTGAAGCTTTCTTT. Protein: CASSPEYTEAFF. The chain is built from TRBV12-3 or TRBV12-4 and TRBJ1-1; D unclear. V was cut by 6 bases and J by 3 bases, with 8 bases left in between. This CDR3 is built from 12 residues.

The chain is built from TRBV7-8 and TRBJ1-1, with D uncertain. Germline-derived CDR1 and CDR2 are SGHVS and FQNEAQ. The CDR3 spans 15 residues. Trimming stripped 1 base from V and 7 bases from J, with 16 bases between. CDR3 loop: CASSLGATGGLEAFF. DNA for the CDR3: TGTGCCAGCAGCTTAGGTGCGACGGGAGGACTTGAAGCTTTCTTT.

This chain connects TRBV27 to TRBJ2-7; 9 nucleotides match TRBD1. Germline loops: CDR1 MNHEY, CDR2 SMNVEV (reference sequence). Germline trimming cut 5 bases from V and 4 bases from J; bases unmatched to any gene: 6. This CDR3 region has 14 residues. The CDR3: CASSRGQGNYEQYF. DNA of the CDR3: TGTGCCAGCAGTAGGGGACAGGGAAATTACGAGCAGTACTTC.

The chain links TRBV6-4 to TRBJ2-3, with D unresolved. The CDR3 is 15 residues long. Per germline, CDR1 MRHNA and CDR2 SNTAGT. V was pared by 3 bases and J by 6 bases, with 16 bases between. The CDR3 sequence: CASSETRQSPDTQYF. In nucleotides, the CDR3 is TGTGCCAGCAGTGAGACTCGCCAATCGCCCGATACGCAGTATTTT.

In DNA, the CDR3 is TGTGCCAGCAGCTATACAGGGACAGATACGCAGTATTTT. Its protein product is CASSYTGTDTQYF. V gene TRBV7-3 combines with J gene TRBJ2-3, with D tentatively TRBD1 (6 bases). The CDR3 length is 13 residues. The germline gives CDR1 SGHTA, CDR2 FQGTGA. The V gene lost 4 bases and the J gene lost 3 bases, with 8 bases spanning the gap.

The CDR3 coding sequence is TGTGCCAGCAGCTTAGGACAGGGCGATACCCGGAATCAGCCCCAGCATTTT. Its protein is CASSLGQGDTRNQPQHF. The rearrangement links TRBV7-9 to TRBJ1-5; 7 nucleotides match TRBD1. In germline, CDR1 is SEHNR, CDR2 FQNEAQ (reference sequence). V lost 1 base and J lost 4; bases outside the gene matches: 10. This CDR3 has 17 residues.

The chain combines TRBV15 with TRBJ1-6; D uncertain. V was pared by 1 base and J by 3 bases, with 10 bases between. Germline assignment: CDR1 LNHNV and CDR2 YYDKDF (reference sequence). The CDR3 spans 16 residues. DNA of the CDR3: TGTGCCACCAGCAGAGGAGTGGGCAGCTATAATTCACCCCTCCACTTT. The encoded protein is CATSRGVGSYNSPLHF.

The chain carries TRBV18 and TRBJ2-1; no clear D. Trimming stripped 0 bases from V and 0 bases from J, with 9 bases between. Per the germline V gene, CDR1 is KGHSH and CDR2 is LQKENI. The CDR3 length is 16 residues. The CDR3: CASSPPSGLSYNEQFF. CDR3 in DNA: TGTGCCAGCTCACCACCGTCTGGGCTCTCCTACAATGAGCAGTTCTTC.

About this clone itself: Relative to the germline gene, one junction end is altered; a read error may explain this. The chain is built from TRBV11-2 and TRBJ1-2; D is possibly TRBD1 (6 bases). The germline gives CDR1 SGHAT, CDR2 FQNNGV. The CDR3 has 15 amino acids. CDR3 nucleotide sequence: TGTGCCAGCAACTTACAGGGCCCGGCTGGCTATGGCTACACCTTC. This codes for CASNLQGPAGYGYTF.

The genes are TRBV20-1 and TRBJ1-1, with a tentative D call TRBD1 (5 bases). Germline values: CDR1 DFQATT, CDR2 SNEGSKA (reference sequence). CDR3 length: 12 amino acids. V was trimmed by 3 bases and J by 1 base, leaving 6 bases between them. In DNA form, the CDR3 reads TGCAGTGCTAGTACAGGGAACACTGAAGCTTTCTTT. As protein: CSASTGNTEAFF.

The V gene is TRBV11-1, the J gene TRBJ2-7; D is unresolved. V lost 0 bases to trimming and J lost 3 bases, with 6 bases between them. Germline loops: CDR1 SGHAT, CDR2 FQDESV (reference sequence). The CDR3 spans 13 residues. Here the CDR3 DNA reads TGTGCCAGCAGCTTAGCGGCTAGCTACGAGCAGTACTTC. Its protein is CASSLAASYEQYF.

The CDR3 is CSVGQVANTGELFF. CDR3 nucleotide sequence: TGCAGCGTTGGCCAGGTCGCCAACACCGGGGAGCTGTTTTTT. J is TRBJ2-2 and V is TRBV29-1; D uncertain. The CDR3 has 14 residues. Germline V gives CDR1 SQVTM, CDR2 ANQGSEA. The ends were cut back, 4 bases at V and 2 bases at J, with 11 bases in the middle.

For this clone: In the same sample, other DNA sequences code for this CDR3. J is TRBJ1-1 and V is TRBV7-9; the D is unclear. V gave up 0 bases and J gave up 1 base, with 6 bases separating them. Germline CDR1 and CDR2: SEHNR and FQNEAQ (reference sequence). This CDR3 has 14 amino acids. Here the CDR3 reads CASSLAGGNTEAFF. The CDR3 DNA reads TGTGCCAGCAGCTTAGCGGGCGGGAACACTGAAGCTTTCTTT.

The CDR3: CASSVRTNTEAFF. CDR3 coding DNA: TGTGCCAGCAGTGTTAGGACTAACACTGAAGCTTTCTTT. The genes are TRBV25-1 and TRBJ1-1; D gene unclear. The V end lost 4 bases, the J end lost 2 bases, and 8 bases lay between the germline ends. Germline CDR1 MGHDK, CDR2 SYGVNS. This CDR3 is 13 amino acids long.

V is TRBV11-2 and J is TRBJ2-1; the D gene is possibly TRBD2 (6 bases). CDR1 and CDR2 from the germline V gene are SGHAT and FQNNGV. Trimming pared 1 base from V and 0 bases from J, leaving 19 bases between. This CDR3 has 19 residues. CDR3 amino acids: CASSLVGTQTGSSYNEQFF. CDR3 DNA: TGTGCCAGCAGCTTAGTCGGAACCCAAACCGGGAGCTCCTACAATGAGCAGTTCTTC.

The chain uses TRBV7-9 and TRBJ1-2; 7 nucleotides match TRBD1. The CDR3 is 17 residues long. Losses at the gene ends were 7 bases for V and 0 bases for J; bases not matched to a gene: 14. The germline V gene has CDR1 SEHNR and CDR2 FQNEAQ (reference sequence). The CDR3 spells CASNSPSRDSANYGYTF. The CDR3 DNA reads TGTGCCAGCAACTCCCCCTCGCGGGACAGTGCTAACTATGGCTACACCTTC.

The gene calls are TRBV28 and TRBJ2-7, with 14 nucleotides matching TRBD2. V was pared by 1 base and J by 5 bases, with 7 bases of the junction left unmatched. This CDR3 has 17 amino acids. Germline V lookup: CDR1 MDHEN, CDR2 SYDVKM. CDR3 sequence (DNA): TGTGCCAGCAGTTTATCCCGGACTAGCGGGAGGATCGACGAGCAGTACTTC. This translates into CASSLSRTSGRIDEQYF. The whole variable domain, remainder taken from reference TRBV28 and TRBJ2-7, is DVKVTQSSRYLVKRTGEKVFLECVQDMDHENMFWYRQDPGLGLRLIYFSYDVKMKEKGDIPEGYSVSREKKERFSLILESASTNQTSMYLCASSLSRTSGRIDEQYFGPGTRLTVT.

The gene calls are TRBV7-2 and TRBJ2-3, with 8 bases identical to TRBD2. The CDR3 runs 19 residues. Germline CDR1 is SGHTA and CDR2 is FQGNSA. V gave up 2 bases and J gave up 0 bases; unmatched junction bases: 13. In nucleotides, the CDR3 is TGTGCCAGCAGCTTATTTCCCCGCAAAGGACTAGCAAGCACAGATACGCAGTATTTT. This translates into CASSLFPRKGLASTDTQYF.

V gene TRBV6-5 combines with J gene TRBJ1-2; 7 bases are a match to TRBD1. Trimming took 6 bases from V and 3 from J; bases not matched to a gene: 4. This CDR3 region has 13 residues. Germline CDR1 is MNHEY and CDR2 is SVGAGI. The CDR3, as DNA: TGTGCCAGCAGCCGCGACAGGGACTATGGCTACACCTTC. This gives the protein CASSRDRDYGYTF.

CDR3 coding DNA: TGTGCCAGCAGGGTAGGACGGAAGAACACCGGGGAGCTGTTTTTT. It codes for CASRVGRKNTGELFF. The chain uses TRBV2 and TRBJ2-2, with D hard to call. Trimming took 6 bases from V and 1 from J, leaving 12 bases between them. Germline CDR1 reads SNHLY; CDR2 reads FYNNEI. This CDR3 has 15 amino acids. Based on the CDR3 plus reference TRBV2 and TRBJ2-2, the full variable domain is EPEVTQTPSHQVTQMGQEVILRCVPISNHLYFYWYRQILGQKVEFLVSFYNNEISEKSEIFDDQFSVERPDGSNFTLKIRSTKLEDSAMYFCASRVGRKNTGELFFGEGSRLTVL.

This sequence joins TRBV6-5 and TRBJ1-5, with D maybe TRBD1 (5 bases). Trimming removed 0 bases at V and 11 bases at J, with 11 bases between. Germline V gene data show CDR1 as MNHEY and CDR2 as SVGAGI. CDR3 length equals 13 residues. The CDR3 spells CASSYSAEGSQHF. DNA of the CDR3: TGTGCCAGCAGTTACTCGGCGGAGGGGTCCCAGCATTTT.